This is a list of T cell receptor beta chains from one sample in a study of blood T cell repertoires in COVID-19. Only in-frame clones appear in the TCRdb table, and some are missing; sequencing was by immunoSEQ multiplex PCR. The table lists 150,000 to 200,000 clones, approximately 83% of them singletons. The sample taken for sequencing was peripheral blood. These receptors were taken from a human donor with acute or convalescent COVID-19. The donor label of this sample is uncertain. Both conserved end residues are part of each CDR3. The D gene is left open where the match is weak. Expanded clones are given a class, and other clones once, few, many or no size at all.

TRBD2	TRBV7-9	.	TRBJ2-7	TGTGCCAGGTTTGAGGCTAGCGGGAGCTACGAGCAGTACTTC	CARFEASGSYEQYF
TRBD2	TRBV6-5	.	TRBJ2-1	TGTGCCAGCAGTTTCCGTAGCGGGGGGGCCTTCGATGAGCAGTTCTTC	CASSFRSGGAFDEQFF
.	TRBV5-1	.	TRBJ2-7	TGCGCCAGCAGCTTGATGGGCGGGGCCTCCTACGAGCAGTACTTC	CASSLMGGASYEQYF
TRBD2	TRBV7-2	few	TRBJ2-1	TGTGCCAGCAGTGAGCGGGGGGGCTGGCGTGAGCAGTTCTTC	CASSERGGWREQFF
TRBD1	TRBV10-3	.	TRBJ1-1	TGTGCCATCAGTGAGTCCAGGGGGGCCACTGAAGCTTTCTTT	CAISESRGATEAFF
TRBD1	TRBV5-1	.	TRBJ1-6	TGCGCCAGCAGCCGGACAGGGGCAAATTCACCCCTCCACTTT	CASSRTGANSPLHF
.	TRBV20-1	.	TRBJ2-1	TGCAGTGCCAGACATTACAATGAGCAGTTCTTC	CSARHYNEQFF
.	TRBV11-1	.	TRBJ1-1	TGTGCCAGCAGCTTACAACAGTGGGACACTGAAGCTTTCTTT	CASSLQQWDTEAFF
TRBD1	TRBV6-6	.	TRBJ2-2	TGTGCCAGCAGTACGAGACTGACAGGGATCGGGGAGCTGTTTTTT	CASSTRLTGIGELFF
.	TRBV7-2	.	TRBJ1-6	TGTGCCAGCAGCTCCCTGGGAAACCTCTTTAGGGAGCCCCTCCACTTT	CASSSLGNLFREPLHF